This entry is about one TCR beta chain. Which antigen it targets is not known. No much larger clone is present one base from it, and per-base qualities are unavailable. CDR1 is given as SGHRS and CDR2 as YFSETQ, both from the germline V gene. Trimming costs V 3 bases and J 4 bases, and their ends lie 22 bases apart. Taken from cysteine to phenylalanine, the CDR3 has 17 residues. Solely the CDR3 DNA is kept, with 51 bases framed from the first base. These data are taken from a study of T cells in Graves' hyperthyroidism and ophthalmopathy (dated by TCRdb to the late 2010s). With regard to the full study: Peripheral blood samples were taken at initial diagnosis, before any treatment was given. To identify distinguishing TCR V-J signatures, a discovery cohort of some 99 patients was used, comprising 40 to 45 with Graves' ophthalmopathy and under 60 with stable Graves' hyperthyroidism. Prospective prediction of ophthalmopathy was tested in an independent validation cohort consisting of some 19 hyperthyroidism patients and more than 15 patients who later progressed to ophthalmopathy. For training and testing, the 80 to 100 patients in the discovery cohort were randomly divided in a 7:3 ratio. The study also compared thyroid tissue and blood T-cell repertoires from five or six Graves' hyperthyroidism patients. After sampling, hyperthyroidism patients received methimazole starting at 30 mg daily, and ophthalmopathy patients received high-dose intravenous methylprednisolone. TCR Vbeta CDR3 sequencing of 130 to 150 peripheral blood samples (under 45 ophthalmopathy, about 80 hyperthyroidism and roughly 17 progressor patients) is reported in the paper. The paper's findings and limits, for the study overall: Sample size was not statistically predetermined, and investigators were not blinded to group allocation. In validation, the model predicted progression to ophthalmopathy with around 71% sensitivity and around 72% specificity, a median of 6.5 months before onset. A model built on a 13 V-J signature distinguished ophthalmopathy from stable hyperthyroidism, reaching 85% to 90% sensitivity and 81.08% specificity in cross-validation and 80%/75% in testing. Most expanded thyroid clonotypes (frequency above 0.001) were also detected in blood, a finding suggesting that blood repertoires may reflect thyroid immune responses.

The TCR beta CDR3 regions were amplified from the RNA transcripts. The first round of RT-PCR for the TCR CDR3 was performed with the HTBI primer set and the Qiagen OneStep RT-PCR kit. Libraries were constructed in a second round of multiplex PCR, after which size selection and purification were carried out. Libraries were sequenced paired-end with 100 bp reads on an Illumina HiSeq2000. In the original analysis: SOAPnuke was used to process the raw data, with reads discarded if the reads contained adapters or uncalled bases, had a mean Phred below 15, or lacked an exact constant-primer or identifier match. COPE v1.2.5 was used to merge high-quality paired reads, and clonotypes were defined as unique nucleotide sequences. MiTCR v1.1 was used to align the clonotypes against IMGT TRBV, TRBD and TRBJ reference segments. Only V-J combinations with frequency above 0.0001, covering 99% to 99.2% of repertoires, were analysed. The TCS score was defined as F50 (clonal expansion) divided by E x V (chaos), with BLOSUM62-based TCRdist calculated between CDR3 peptides within each V-J. Welch's t-statistics and random forest reduced just over 500 V-J features to 10 to 15, which were used in a naive Bayes classifier (R e1071). TCRdb trimmed the raw reads at Q25, called clones with MiXCR and kept productive beta chains. Rows are combined by CDR3 protein, so each entry shows the most common genes and DNA. These V and J calls are TCRdb output, not the study's own analysis. Across this sample there are about 350,000 distinct CDR3 sequences, with 15% to 20% seen only once. The ten largest clones represent more than 30% of the sample.

Hyperthyroidism patients were newly diagnosed, had a disease duration of under 2 months, and were aged 18 to 65 years. The study excluded patients with uncontrolled infections, other autoimmune diseases, pregnancy or lactation. Diagnoses relied on clinical symptoms, serum thyroxine and TRAb, thyroid ultrasound and orbital computed tomography. Blood from progressor patients was collected at the time of first diagnosis with hyperthyroidism, before any ophthalmopathy symptoms had appeared. PBMCs were isolated from 8 to 10 ml of fresh peripheral blood by Ficoll-Paque density gradient centrifugation. Patients classed as progressors first received a Graves' hyperthyroidism diagnosis and then went on to develop ophthalmopathy during follow-up. Trizol reagent was used to extract total RNA, and RNA quality was then checked on an Agilent 2100 Bioanalyzer.

Sequencing used blood. The receptor chain draws on TRBV5-1 and TRBJ1-1; TRBD1 could be the D gene, as 5 bases match. The clonotype originates from a woman aged 25 to 45 with Graves' hyperthyroidism that later progressed to Graves' ophthalmopathy. The DNA sequence is TGCGCCAGCAGCTCAGACCTGGGGGGGTGGAAGAGCACTGAAGCTTTCTTT. It specifies CASSSDLGGWKSTEAFF.